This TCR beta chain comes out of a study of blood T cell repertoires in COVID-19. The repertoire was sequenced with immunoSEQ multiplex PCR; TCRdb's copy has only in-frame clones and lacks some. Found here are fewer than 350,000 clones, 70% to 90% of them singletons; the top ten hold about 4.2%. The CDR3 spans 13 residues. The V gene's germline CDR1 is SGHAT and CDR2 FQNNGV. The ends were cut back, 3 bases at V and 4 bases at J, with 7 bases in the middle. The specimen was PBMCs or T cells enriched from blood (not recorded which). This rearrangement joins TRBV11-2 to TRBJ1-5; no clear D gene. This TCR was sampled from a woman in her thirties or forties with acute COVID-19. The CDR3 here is CASSFGPNQPQHF. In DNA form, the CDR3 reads TGTGCCAGCAGCTTCGGTCCTAATCAGCCCCAGCATTTT.